This TCR beta chain appears in the sequencing data of a study of blood T cells in healthy people across ages. This CDR3 is 15 amino acids long. In germline, CDR1 is DFQATT, CDR2 SNEGSKA (reference sequence). V shed 5 bases and J 10 bases; nucleotides not matched to a gene: 13. Caucasian individuals from Russia who were healthy and aged about 6 to 95 acted as donors. Samples had at least 7 million PBMCs isolated from them. Each sample yielded at least 6 micrograms of PBMC total RNA. Sample-barcoded 5' priming and a J-beta primer mix drove a second PCR of about 6 to 11 cycles. Each cDNA molecule carried a tag from a template-switch adaptor that contained 12 random nucleotides. From the 5' RACE reads, TCRdb called clonotypes with MiXCR, one entry per CDR3 protein. The table lists about 1.4 million distinct CDR3 sequences, approximately 63% of them singletons.

The clonotype originates from a young man in good health. The chain combines TRBV20-1 with TRBJ1-4; 10 positions match TRBD1. Sequenced sample: blood. The CDR3 region has the DNA TGCAGTGCTCCTCCCCCGGGACAGGGGTGGGGAAAACTGTTTTTT. Translating gives CSAPPPGQGWGKLFF.